This T cell receptor (beta chain) emerged from a study of OX40 agonist ivuxolimab in advanced cancers. Study-level background: Ivuxolimab, which targeted the costimulatory receptor OX40 (CD134), was an agonistic, fully human IgG2 monoclonal antibody. Intravenous ivuxolimab was administered to patients every 2 weeks at six dose levels: 0.01, 0.1, 0.3, 1.5, 3 and 10 mg/kg. Among the approximately 50 dose-escalation patients, approximately 20 had hepatocellular carcinoma, approximately 15 melanoma, 9 renal cell carcinoma and 9 head and neck cancer. The dose-escalation cohort was about 86% male with a mean age of roughly 62 years, ranging from about 20 to 85. Patients were allowed to have had prior anti-PD-1, anti-PD-L1 or anti-CTLA-4 therapy, and 30% to 50% of the dose-escalation patients had previously received checkpoint inhibitors. Partial responses were achieved by three dose-escalation patients, of whom one had hepatocellular carcinoma and two had cutaneous melanoma. Peripheral TCRbeta sequencing was intended to test whether TCR sequence diversity was altered and clonal T-cell expansion was caused by ivuxolimab. The monotherapy dose-escalation portion (N of about 50 patients) of the phase I ivuxolimab trial is reported in the paper. Summary of the overall study and its limitations: In the 0.1-3.0 mg/kg groups, partial responders were among the patients with the lowest normalized peripheral clonal expansion, particularly in CD8+ T cells. Low levels of normalized T-cell clonal expansion were also seen in some patients who did not respond. Antigen specificity was not determined for the clonally expanded peripheral T cells. After ivuxolimab, expanded clones were on average more numerous among CD8+ T cells than among CD4+ T cells. Clonal expansion of both CD4+ and CD8+ blood T cells was observed from baseline to week 6 at doses 0.1 to 3.0 mg/kg.

A note on this clone: Its antigen has not been determined. It has no much larger one-base neighbor in the sample; base qualities were not kept.

The trial excluded patients who had a history of autoimmune disease or were on systemic immunosuppression. Peripheral blood for TCR sequencing was collected from all dose cohorts at baseline, on cycle 4 day 1, and on cycle 7 day 1. Samples came from an open-label, multicenter, first-in-human phase I dose-escalation trial of ivuxolimab. Adults with locally advanced or metastatic melanoma, renal cell, hepatocellular, or head and neck squamous cell carcinoma were enrolled in the trial. Before TCR sequencing, CD4+ and CD8+ T cells were separately sorted from peripheral blood. V lost 1 base and J lost 4 bases; the stretch between them is 4 bases long. From a lookup of the germline V gene, CDR1 and CDR2 are SGHAT and FQNNGV. The CDR3 contains 13 residues, cysteine and phenylalanine counted. Only the CDR3 DNA is retained, 39 bases long and in frame from the first base. For sequencing of the TCRbeta CDR3 region, genomic DNA was extracted from the sorted cells. TCRbeta CDR3 regions were sequenced using the immunoSEQ Assay. TCRdb provides this immuneACCESS table in a form limited to in-frame rearrangements. Some clones are lacking; in checked studies, under half of them reflect an unresolved V gene, and why the rest are absent is not known. The table for this sample lists some 69,000 clones; around 88% of them were counted only once. Clones ranked in the top ten supply around 2.8% of the sample.

The TCR sequence derives from an adult with an advanced solid tumor such as melanoma, head and neck, liver or kidney cancer. This specimen was CD4+ or CD8+ T cells sorted from blood, taken in a trial of the OX40 agonist ivuxolimab. This chain joins TRBV11-2 to TRBJ2-2, with the D gene not confidently named. The DNA reads as follows: TGTGCCAGCAGCTTAGCTGGCACCGGGGAGCTGTTTTTT. Protein translation: CASSLAGTGELFF.